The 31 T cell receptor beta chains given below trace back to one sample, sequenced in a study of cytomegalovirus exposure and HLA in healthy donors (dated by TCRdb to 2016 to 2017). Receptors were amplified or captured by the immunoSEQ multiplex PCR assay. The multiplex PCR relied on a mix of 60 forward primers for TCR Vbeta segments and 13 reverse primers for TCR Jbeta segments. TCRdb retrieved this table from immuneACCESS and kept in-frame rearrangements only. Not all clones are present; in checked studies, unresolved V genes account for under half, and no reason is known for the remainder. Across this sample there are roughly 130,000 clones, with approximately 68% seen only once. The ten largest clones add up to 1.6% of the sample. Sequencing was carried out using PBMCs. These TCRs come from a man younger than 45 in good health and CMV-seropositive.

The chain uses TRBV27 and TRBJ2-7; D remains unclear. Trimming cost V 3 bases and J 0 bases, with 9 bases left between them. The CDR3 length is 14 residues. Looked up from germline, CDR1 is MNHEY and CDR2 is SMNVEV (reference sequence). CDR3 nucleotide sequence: TGTGCCAGCAGTTTGGGCAGGCCCTCCTACGAGCAGTACTTC. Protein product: CASSLGRPSYEQYF.

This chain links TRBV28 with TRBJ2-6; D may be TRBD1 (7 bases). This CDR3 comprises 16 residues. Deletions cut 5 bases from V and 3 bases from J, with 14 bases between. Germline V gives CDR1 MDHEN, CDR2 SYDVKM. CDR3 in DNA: TGTGCCAGCAGTCCCAACAGGGGAGGTGGGGCCAACGTCCTGACTTTC. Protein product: CASSPNRGGGANVLTF. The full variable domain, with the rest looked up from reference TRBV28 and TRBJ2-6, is DVKVTQSSRYLVKRTGEKVFLECVQDMDHENMFWYRQDPGLGLRLIYFSYDVKMKEKGDIPEGYSVSREKKERFSLILESASTNQTSMYLCASSPNRGGGANVLTFGAGSRLTVL.

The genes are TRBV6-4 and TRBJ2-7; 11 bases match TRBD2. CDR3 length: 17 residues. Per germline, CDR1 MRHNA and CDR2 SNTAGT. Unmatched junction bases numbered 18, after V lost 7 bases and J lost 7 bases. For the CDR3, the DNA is TGTGCCAGCACCCCCAAACTACCGGGACTAGCGGCGCTGGAGCAGTACTTC. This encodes CASTPKLPGLAALEQYF.

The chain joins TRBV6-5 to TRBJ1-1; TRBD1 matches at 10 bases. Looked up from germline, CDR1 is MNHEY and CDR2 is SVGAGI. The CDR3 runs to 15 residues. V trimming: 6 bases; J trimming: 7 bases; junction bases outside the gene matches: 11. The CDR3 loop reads CASRIAPGQGIEAFF. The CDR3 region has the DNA TGTGCCAGCAGGATAGCCCCGGGACAGGGGATTGAAGCTTTCTTT.

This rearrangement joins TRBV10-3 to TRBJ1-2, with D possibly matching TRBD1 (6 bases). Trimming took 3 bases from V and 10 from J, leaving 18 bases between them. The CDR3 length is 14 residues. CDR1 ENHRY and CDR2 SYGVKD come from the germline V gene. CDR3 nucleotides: TGTGCCATCAGTGATGAGGGGAGCGGGGGGCACTACACCTTC. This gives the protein CAISDEGSGGHYTF.

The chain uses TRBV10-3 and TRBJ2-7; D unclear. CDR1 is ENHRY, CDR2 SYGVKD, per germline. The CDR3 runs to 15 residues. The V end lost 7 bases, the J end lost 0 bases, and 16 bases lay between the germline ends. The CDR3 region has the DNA TGTGCCATCAAGTCAGGTTCAACAATCTCCTACGAGCAGTACTTC. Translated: CAIKSGSTISYEQYF.

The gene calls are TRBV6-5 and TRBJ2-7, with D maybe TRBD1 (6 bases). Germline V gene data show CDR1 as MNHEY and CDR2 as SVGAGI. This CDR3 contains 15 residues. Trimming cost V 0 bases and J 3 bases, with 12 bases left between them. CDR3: CASSYSGQGFYEQYF. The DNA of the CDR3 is TGTGCCAGCAGTTACTCGGGCCAGGGGTTCTACGAGCAGTACTTC.

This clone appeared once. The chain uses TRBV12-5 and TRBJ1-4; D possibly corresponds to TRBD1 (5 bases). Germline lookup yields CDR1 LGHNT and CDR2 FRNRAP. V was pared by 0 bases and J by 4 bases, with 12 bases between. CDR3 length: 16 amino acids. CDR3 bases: TGTGCTAGTGGTTTGGTAGGGGCGACTTATAATGAAAAACTGTTTTTT. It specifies CASGLVGATYNEKLFF. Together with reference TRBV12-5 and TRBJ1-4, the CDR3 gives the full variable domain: DARVTQTPRHKVTEMGQEVTMRCQPILGHNTVFWYRQTMMQGLELLAYFRNRAPLDDSGMPKDRFSAEMPDATLATLKIQPSEPRDSAVYFCASGLVGATYNEKLFFGSGTQLSVL.

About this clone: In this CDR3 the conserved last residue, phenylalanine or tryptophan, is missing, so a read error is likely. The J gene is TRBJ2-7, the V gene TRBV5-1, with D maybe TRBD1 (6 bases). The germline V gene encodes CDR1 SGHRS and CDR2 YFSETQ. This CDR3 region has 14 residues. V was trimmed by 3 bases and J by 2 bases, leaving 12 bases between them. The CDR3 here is CASSYRDITYEQYL. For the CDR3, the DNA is TGCGCCAGCAGCTACCGGGACATCACCTACGAGCAGTACCTC.

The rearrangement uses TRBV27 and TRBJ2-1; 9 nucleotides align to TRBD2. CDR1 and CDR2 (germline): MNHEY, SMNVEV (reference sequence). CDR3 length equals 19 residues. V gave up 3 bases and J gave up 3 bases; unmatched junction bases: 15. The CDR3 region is CASSLLFPASGDNYNEQFF. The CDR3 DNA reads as TGTGCCAGCAGTTTGTTGTTCCCGGCTAGCGGGGATAACTACAATGAGCAGTTCTTC.

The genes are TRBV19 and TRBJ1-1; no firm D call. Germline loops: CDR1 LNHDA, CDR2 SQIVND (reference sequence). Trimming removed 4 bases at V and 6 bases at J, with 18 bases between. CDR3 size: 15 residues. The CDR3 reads CASSTRSPGIAEAFF. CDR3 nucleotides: TGTGCCAGTAGTACCCGTAGTCCGGGGATCGCTGAAGCTTTCTTT.

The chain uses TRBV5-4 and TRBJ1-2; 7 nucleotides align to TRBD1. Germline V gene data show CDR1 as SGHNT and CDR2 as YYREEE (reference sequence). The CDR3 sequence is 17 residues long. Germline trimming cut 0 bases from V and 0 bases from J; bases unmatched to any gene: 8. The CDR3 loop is CASSLGMSGGANYGYTF. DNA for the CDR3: TGTGCCAGCAGCTTGGGAATGTCAGGGGGAGCTAACTATGGCTACACCTTC.

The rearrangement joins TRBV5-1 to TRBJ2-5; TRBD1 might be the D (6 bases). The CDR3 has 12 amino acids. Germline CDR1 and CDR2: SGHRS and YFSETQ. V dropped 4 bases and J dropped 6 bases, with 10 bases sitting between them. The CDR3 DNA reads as TGCGCCAGCAGCCAGGGGTCGCAGACCCAGTACTTC. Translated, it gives CASSQGSQTQYF.

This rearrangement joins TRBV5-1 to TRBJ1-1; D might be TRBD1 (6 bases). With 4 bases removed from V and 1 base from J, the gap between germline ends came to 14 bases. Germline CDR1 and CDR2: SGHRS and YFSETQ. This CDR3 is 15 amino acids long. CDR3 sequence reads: CASSPDGGANTEAFF. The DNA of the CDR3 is TGCGCCAGCAGCCCTGACGGGGGGGCGAACACTGAAGCTTTCTTT. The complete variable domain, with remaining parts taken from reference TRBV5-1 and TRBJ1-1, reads KAGVTQTPRYLIKTRGQQVTLSCSPISGHRSVSWYQQTPGQGLQFLFEYFSETQRNKGNFPGRFSGRQFSNSRSEMNVSTLELGDSALYLCASSPDGGANTEAFFGQGTRLTVV.

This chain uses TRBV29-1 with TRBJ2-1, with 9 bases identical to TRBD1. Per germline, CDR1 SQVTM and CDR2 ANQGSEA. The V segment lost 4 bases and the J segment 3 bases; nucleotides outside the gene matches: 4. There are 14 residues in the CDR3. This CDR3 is CSVGTGASYNEQFF. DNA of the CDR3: TGCAGCGTTGGGACAGGGGCGAGCTACAATGAGCAGTTCTTC.

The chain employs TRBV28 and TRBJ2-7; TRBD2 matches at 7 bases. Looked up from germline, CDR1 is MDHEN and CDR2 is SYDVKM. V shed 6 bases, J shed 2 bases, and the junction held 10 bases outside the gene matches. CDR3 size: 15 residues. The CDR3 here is CASSLGGTNAYEQYF. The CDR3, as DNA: TGTGCCAGCAGCCTGGGGGGGACTAATGCCTACGAGCAGTACTTC. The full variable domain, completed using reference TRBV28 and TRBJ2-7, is DVKVTQSSRYLVKRTGEKVFLECVQDMDHENMFWYRQDPGLGLRLIYFSYDVKMKEKGDIPEGYSVSREKKERFSLILESASTNQTSMYLCASSLGGTNAYEQYFGPGTRLTVT.

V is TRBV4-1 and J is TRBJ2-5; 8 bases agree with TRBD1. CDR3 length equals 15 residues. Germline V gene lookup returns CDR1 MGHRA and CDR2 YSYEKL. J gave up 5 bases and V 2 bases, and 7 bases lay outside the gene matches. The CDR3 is CASSQPGQGGETQYF. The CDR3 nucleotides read TGCGCCAGCAGCCAACCCGGACAGGGCGGGGAGACCCAGTACTTC.

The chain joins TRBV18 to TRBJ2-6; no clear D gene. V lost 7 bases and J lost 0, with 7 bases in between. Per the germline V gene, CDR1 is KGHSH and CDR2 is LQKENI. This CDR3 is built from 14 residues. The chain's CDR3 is CASLPSSGANVLTF. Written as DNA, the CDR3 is TGTGCCAGCTTACCGAGCTCTGGGGCCAACGTCCTGACTTTC.

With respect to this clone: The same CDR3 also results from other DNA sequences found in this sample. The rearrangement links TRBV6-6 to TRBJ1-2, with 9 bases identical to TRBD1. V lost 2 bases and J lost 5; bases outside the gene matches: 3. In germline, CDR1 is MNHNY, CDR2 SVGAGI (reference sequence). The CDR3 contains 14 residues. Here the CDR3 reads CASSYGGQGYGYTF. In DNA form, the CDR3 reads TGTGCCAGCAGTTACGGGGGACAGGGTTATGGCTACACCTTC.

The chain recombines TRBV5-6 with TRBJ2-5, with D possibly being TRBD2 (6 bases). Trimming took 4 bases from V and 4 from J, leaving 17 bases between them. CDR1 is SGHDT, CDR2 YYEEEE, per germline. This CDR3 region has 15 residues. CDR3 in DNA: TGTGCCAGCAGCGATACTCTCGGGGGAACAGAGACCCAGTACTTC. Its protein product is CASSDTLGGTETQYF.

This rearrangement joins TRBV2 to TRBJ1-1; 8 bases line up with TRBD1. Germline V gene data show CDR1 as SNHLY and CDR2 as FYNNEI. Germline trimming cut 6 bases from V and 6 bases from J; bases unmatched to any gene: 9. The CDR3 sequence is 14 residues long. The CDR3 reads CASRLDRGIPEAFF. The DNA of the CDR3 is TGTGCCAGCAGACTCGACAGGGGAATACCTGAAGCTTTCTTT.

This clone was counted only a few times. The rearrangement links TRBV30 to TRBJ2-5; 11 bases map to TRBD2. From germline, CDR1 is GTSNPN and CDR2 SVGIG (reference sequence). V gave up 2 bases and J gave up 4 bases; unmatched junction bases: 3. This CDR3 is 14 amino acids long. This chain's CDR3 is CAWSPTSGRETQYF. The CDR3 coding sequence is TGTGCCTGGAGTCCTACTAGCGGGAGAGAGACCCAGTACTTC.

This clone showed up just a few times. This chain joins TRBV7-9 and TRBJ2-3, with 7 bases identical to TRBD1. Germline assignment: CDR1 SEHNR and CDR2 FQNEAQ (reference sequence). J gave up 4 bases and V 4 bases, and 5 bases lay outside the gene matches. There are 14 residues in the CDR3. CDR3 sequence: CASSWDRAPDTQYF. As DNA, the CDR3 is TGTGCCAGCAGCTGGGACAGAGCCCCAGATACGCAGTATTTT.

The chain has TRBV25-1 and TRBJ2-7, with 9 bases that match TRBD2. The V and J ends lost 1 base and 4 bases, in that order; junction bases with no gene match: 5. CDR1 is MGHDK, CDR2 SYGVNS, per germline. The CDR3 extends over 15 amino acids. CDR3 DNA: TGTGCCAGCAGTGAATTTGGCGGGAGGGTTTACGAGCAGTACTTC. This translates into CASSEFGGRVYEQYF.

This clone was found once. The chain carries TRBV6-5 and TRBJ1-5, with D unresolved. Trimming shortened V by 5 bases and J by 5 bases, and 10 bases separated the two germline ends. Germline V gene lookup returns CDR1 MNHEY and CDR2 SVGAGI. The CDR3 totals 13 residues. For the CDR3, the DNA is TGTGCCAGCAGTGAGTTGAGGCATCAGCCCCAGCATTTT. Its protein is CASSELRHQPQHF.

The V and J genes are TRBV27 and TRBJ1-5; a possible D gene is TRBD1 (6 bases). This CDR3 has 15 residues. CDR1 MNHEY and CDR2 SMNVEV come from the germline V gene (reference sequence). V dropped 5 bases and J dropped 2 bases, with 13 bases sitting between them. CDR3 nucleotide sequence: TGTGCCAGCAGTGGGGGCAGGCTGGGCAATCAGCCCCAGCATTTT. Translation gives CASSGGRLGNQPQHF.

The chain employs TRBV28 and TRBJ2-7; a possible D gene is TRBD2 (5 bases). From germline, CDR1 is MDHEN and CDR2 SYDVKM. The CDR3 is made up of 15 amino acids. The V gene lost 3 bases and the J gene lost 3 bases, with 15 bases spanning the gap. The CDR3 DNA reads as TGTGCCAGCAGTTTGCGACACCTGAGGGTCTACGAGCAGTACTTC. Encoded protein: CASSLRHLRVYEQYF.

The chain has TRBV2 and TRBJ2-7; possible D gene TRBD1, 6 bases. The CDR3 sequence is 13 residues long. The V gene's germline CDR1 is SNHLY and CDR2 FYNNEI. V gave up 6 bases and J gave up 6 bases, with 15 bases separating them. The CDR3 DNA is TGTGCCAGCAGCCCAGGGGCAGGGCGCGAGCAGTACTTC. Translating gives CASSPGAGREQYF.

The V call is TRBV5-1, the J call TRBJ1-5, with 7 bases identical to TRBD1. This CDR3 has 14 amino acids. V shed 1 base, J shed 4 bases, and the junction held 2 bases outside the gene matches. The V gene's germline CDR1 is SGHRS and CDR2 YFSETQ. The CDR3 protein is CASSLTGANQPQHF. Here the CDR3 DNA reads TGCGCCAGCAGCTTGACAGGGGCTAATCAGCCCCAGCATTTT.

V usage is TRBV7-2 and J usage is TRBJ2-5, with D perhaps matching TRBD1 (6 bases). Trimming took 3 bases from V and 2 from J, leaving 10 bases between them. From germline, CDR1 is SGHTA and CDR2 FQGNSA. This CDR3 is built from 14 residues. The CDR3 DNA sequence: TGTGCCAGCAGCTTGGACAGAGCACAAGAGACCCAGTACTTC. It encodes CASSLDRAQETQYF. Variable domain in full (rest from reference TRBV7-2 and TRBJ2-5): GAGVSQSPSNKVTEKGKDVELRCDPISGHTALYWYRQSLGQGLEFLIYFQGNSAPDKSGLPSDRFSAERTGGSVSTLTIQRTQQEDSAVYLCASSLDRAQETQYFGPGTRLLVL.

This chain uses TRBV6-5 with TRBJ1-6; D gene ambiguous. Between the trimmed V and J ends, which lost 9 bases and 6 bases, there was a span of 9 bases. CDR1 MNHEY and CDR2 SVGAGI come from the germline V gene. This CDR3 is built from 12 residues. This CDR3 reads CASSPVNSPLHF. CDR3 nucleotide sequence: TGTGCCAGTTCGCCAGTTAATTCACCCCTCCACTTT.